A single sample gave rise to the 9 T cell receptor beta chains below, sequenced in a study of CD8+CD57+ T cells in acquired aplastic anemia (dated by TCRdb to the late 2010s). Instrument on record: Illumina HiSeq 2000. Profiling of TCR beta VDJ combinations and CDR3 sequences used genomic DNA as the template. Through fastp at Q25 and MiXCR, TCRdb rebuilt clones from the public reads, retaining in-frame beta chains. Merged by CDR3 protein, the rows form single entries marked with the most common genes and DNA. This sample has around 170,000 distinct CDR3 sequences in its table, and about 47% of those were observed once. Clones ranked in the top ten supply approximately 2.9% of the sample. Sequencing input: sorted CD4+, CD8+, or CD8+CD57+ T cells (not recorded which) from PBMCs. The receptors stem from a human donor in good health.

This clonotype was counted ten times or more. The chain joins TRBV5-1 to TRBJ2-1; D is unclear. Germline V gene sequence: CDR1 SGHRS, CDR2 YFSETQ. Trimming cost V 0 bases and J 6 bases, with 13 bases left between them. The CDR3 runs to 15 residues. CDR3 DNA: TGCGCCAGCAGCTTGGATGTCAGTATTGGCAATGAGCAGTTCTTC. Its protein product is CASSLDVSIGNEQFF.

This clonotype occurred many times. The chain combines TRBV2 with TRBJ2-5; D call uncertain. The CDR3 covers 13 residues. V was trimmed by 5 bases and J by 0 bases, leaving 7 bases between them. CDR1 and CDR2 from the germline V gene are SNHLY and FYNNEI. The CDR3 protein is CASSITYQETQYF. CDR3 bases: TGTGCCAGCAGTATTACATACCAAGAGACCCAGTACTTC. Filled out from reference TRBV2 and TRBJ2-5, the complete variable domain reads EPEVTQTPSHQVTQMGQEVILRCVPISNHLYFYWYRQILGQKVEFLVSFYNNEISEKSEIFDDQFSVERPDGSNFTLKIRSTKLEDSAMYFCASSITYQETQYFGPGTRLLVL.

V usage is TRBV7-6 and J usage is TRBJ2-3; 10 bases agree with TRBD2. This CDR3 region has 16 residues. The V gene end was trimmed by 1 base and the J gene end by 0 bases; junction bases not matched to a gene: 1. The germline V gene has CDR1 SGHVS and CDR2 FNYEAQ. The CDR3 sequence: CASSLELAGSTDTQYF. CDR3 sequence (DNA): TGTGCCAGCAGCTTAGAACTAGCGGGAAGCACAGATACGCAGTATTTT.

The chain links TRBV29-1 to TRBJ2-5, with 8 positions matching TRBD1. The V segment lost 3 bases and the J segment 13 bases; nucleotides outside the gene matches: 4. CDR1 is SQVTM and CDR2 is ANQGSEA in the germline V gene. CDR3 length: 10 residues. The CDR3 protein is CSVETGVSYF. CDR3 nucleotides: TGCAGCGTTGAGACAGGGGTCTCGTACTTC.

The V gene is TRBV25-1, the J gene TRBJ2-7, with 10 nucleotides matching TRBD1. Germline assignment: CDR1 MGHDK and CDR2 SYGVNS. The ends lost 8 bases at V and 3 bases at J; junction bases unmatched: 7. The CDR3 is 14 residues long. CDR3: CASEPGQGHYEQYF. DNA of the CDR3: TGTGCCAGCGAACCGGGACAGGGGCACTACGAGCAGTACTTC.

This clonotype has ten or more counts. The J gene is TRBJ1-5, the V gene TRBV2; D gene uncertain. Germline CDR1 is SNHLY and CDR2 is FYNNEI. V was pared by 7 bases and J by 2 bases, with 12 bases between. This CDR3 has 14 amino acids. The CDR3 spells CASTPGFGNQPQHF. The CDR3 bases are TGTGCCAGCACTCCGGGCTTCGGCAATCAGCCCCAGCATTTT.

Concerning this clonotype itself: Compared with germline, one end of the junction differs, possibly owing to a read error. The chain joins TRBV6-4 to TRBJ1-1; tentative D call: TRBD1 (5 bases). The CDR3 contains 16 residues. From germline, CDR1 is MRHNA and CDR2 SNTAGT. For the CDR3, the DNA is TGTGCCAGCACGGAGGGGACGAGGCGGCTGAACACTGGAGCTTTCTTT. Translated: CASTEGTRRLNTGAFF.

As for this clonotype: A much bigger clone sits one base away, suggesting this may be a read error. The J gene is TRBJ2-7, the V gene TRBV5-8, with 9 bases fitting TRBD1. The CDR3 totals 16 residues. Germline CDR1 is SGHTS and CDR2 is YDEGEE. CDR3 DNA: TGTGCCAGCAGCTTGGCCAACAGGGGGCTCTCCTACGTGCAGTACTTC. Translating gives CASSLANRGLSYVQYF.

To note about this clonotype: The junction departs from germline at one end; a sequencing error may be responsible. The chain recombines TRBV3-1 with TRBJ1-2, with D uncertain. Germline V gene lookup returns CDR1 LGHDT and CDR2 YNNKEL (reference sequence). The CDR3 totals 12 residues. CDR3 nucleotide sequence: TGTGCCAGCTTCCGGGGAGGCTATGGCTACGCCTTC. This encodes CASFRGGYGYAF.